These 27 T cell receptor beta chains were sequenced from one sample in a study of T-cell reconstitution after alpha-beta-depleted transplantation in children (dated by TCRdb to 2016 to 2018). Receptors were amplified or captured by PCR. Sequencing used an Illumina HiSeq 2500. Molecular barcoding was employed in the preparation of TCR libraries, with unique molecular identifiers being used to normalize TCRbeta repertoire quantification. In TCRdb, the public reads were trimmed at Q25 with fastp and aligned with MiXCR, with productive beta chains retained. Rows merge per CDR3 protein into single entries with the most common DNA and genes. This sample is represented by around 600,000 distinct CDR3 sequences; under 30% of them were singletons. The ten largest clones capture roughly 15% of the sample. The treatment or condition label for this specimen denotes: allogeneic hematopoietic cell transplantation with graft depleted of TCRalphabeta T cells and CD19 B cells.

The material sequenced was PBMCs, mostly from graft donor cells, taken 360 days after TCRalphabeta/CD19-depleted stem cell transplant. Receptors originate from a boy under three years old who had a stem cell transplant for acute myeloid leukemia, so the T cells may come from the graft donor.

The rearrangement uses TRBV6-5 and TRBJ1-2; TRBD1 might be the D (6 bases). With 3 bases removed from V and 8 bases from J, the gap between germline ends came to 10 bases. From germline, CDR1 is MNHEY and CDR2 SVGAGI. The CDR3 contains 12 residues. The CDR3 loop is CASSYPGEGYTF. The DNA for the CDR3 is TGTGCCAGCAGTTATCCAGGGGAAGGCTACACCTTC.

The chain joins TRBV12-3 or TRBV12-4 to TRBJ2-2, with D possibly called TRBD1 or TRBD2 (5 bases each). V shed 7 bases and J shed 3 bases, with 21 bases lying between them. CDR3 length equals 17 residues. CDR3 protein: CASTSPEGIGDTGELFF. For the CDR3, the DNA is TGTGCCAGCACCTCCCCCGAGGGGATAGGCGACACCGGGGAGCTGTTTTTT.

Many counts were recorded for this clonotype. The J gene is TRBJ2-1, the V gene TRBV12-3 or TRBV12-4; 10 positions match TRBD1. The J segment lost 14 bases and the V segment lost 3 bases, leaving 4 bases of the junction unmatched. This CDR3 contains 12 residues. Written as DNA, the CDR3 is TGTGCCAGCAGTTTCGGACAGGGGGATAAGTTCTTC. Amino acids: CASSFGQGDKFF.

Worth noting for this clonotype: Its ends do not fully match the called genes, so a read error is possible. The chain links TRBV6-5 to TRBJ2-7, with 9 bases lining up with TRBD1. The CDR3 loop spans 16 amino acids. The V gene's germline CDR1 is MNHEY and CDR2 SVGAGI. In DNA form, the CDR3 reads TGTACCAGCAGTTACTCCCGGGACAGGGTCTCCTACGAGCAGTACTTC. As protein: CTSSYSRDRVSYEQYF.

This clonotype was counted a few times. The chain recombines TRBV12-3 or TRBV12-4 with TRBJ2-5; weak D call: TRBD2 (6 bases). V lost 2 bases and J lost 2, with 12 bases in between. This CDR3 is 15 amino acids long. CDR3: CASSLTSGRQETQYF. CDR3 DNA: TGTGCCAGCAGTTTAACGTCAGGGAGGCAAGAGACCCAGTACTTC.

This clonotype was recorded many times. The chain is built from TRBV6-2 or TRBV6-3 and TRBJ2-5; 7 bases are shared with TRBD1. V trimming: 7 bases; J trimming: 0 bases; junction bases outside the gene matches: 8. This CDR3 comprises 15 residues. Per germline, CDR1 MNHEY and CDR2 SVGEGT. As DNA, the CDR3 is TGTGCCAGCACGCCCTGGGACAGCAACCAAGAGACCCAGTACTTC. It specifies CASTPWDSNQETQYF.

The V gene is TRBV20-1, the J gene TRBJ2-3; 7 bases map to TRBD1. The CDR3 contains 14 residues. Germline assignment: CDR1 DFQATT and CDR2 SNEGSKA (reference sequence). The trim removed 6 bases at V and 1 base at J, leaving 7 bases unmatched. CDR3: CSAPGQWGTDTQYF. Here the CDR3 DNA reads TGCAGTGCCCCGGGACAGTGGGGCACAGATACGCAGTATTTT.

This clonotype was counted a few times. The chain combines TRBV20-1 with TRBJ1-4; D gene ambiguous. Germline CDR1 DFQATT, CDR2 SNEGSKA (reference sequence). This CDR3 contains 16 residues. The ends were cut back, 0 bases at V and 5 bases at J, with 16 bases in the middle. The CDR3 here is CSARESGRARNEKLFF. CDR3 DNA sequence: TGCAGTGCTAGAGAGTCGGGGAGGGCGAGGAATGAAAAACTGTTTTTT.

This clonotype appeared once. The chain combines TRBV7-2 with TRBJ2-5; possibly TRBD1 or TRBD2 for D (6 bases each). Germline V lookup: CDR1 SGHTA, CDR2 FQGNSA. V was clipped by 1 base and J by 2 bases, with 14 bases between them. The CDR3 has 16 amino acids. This chain's CDR3 is CASSLGYGGGQETQYF. In DNA form, the CDR3 reads TGTGCCAGCAGCTTAGGGTATGGAGGGGGACAAGAGACCCAGTACTTC.

The rearrangement uses TRBV3-1 and TRBJ2-5; 12 bases agree with TRBD2. Germline values: CDR1 LGHDT, CDR2 YNNKEL (reference sequence). J lost 3 bases, V lost 4 bases, and 6 bases had no gene match. CDR3 length equals 16 residues. The DNA of the CDR3 is TGTGCCAGCAGCCCGAGGACTAGCGGGGTGGAAGAGACCCAGTACTTC. Protein: CASSPRTSGVEETQYF.

This clonotype was seen many times. The chain recombines TRBV6-6 with TRBJ2-1, with D possibly TRBD1 on 6 matching bases. Germline assignment: CDR1 MNHNY and CDR2 SVGAGI (reference sequence). V lost 5 bases and J lost 8, with 13 bases in between. The CDR3 extends over 13 amino acids. CDR3 residues: CASSDRSPHEQFF. The CDR3 DNA reads as TGTGCCAGCAGTGACAGGTCTCCCCATGAGCAGTTCTTC.

The V and J genes are TRBV20-1 and TRBJ2-3, with D tentatively TRBD1 (7 bases). This CDR3 is 12 amino acids long. The germline V and J ends were trimmed by 6 bases and 4 bases, with 11 bases remaining between them. Per germline, CDR1 DFQATT and CDR2 SNEGSKA (reference sequence). The DNA for the CDR3 is TGCAGTGCCAGGGGGGTCTCAGATACGCAGTATTTT. Translation: CSARGVSDTQYF.

The chain joins TRBV20-1 to TRBJ1-1; 8 nucleotides match TRBD1. Germline trimming cut 1 base from V and 1 base from J; bases unmatched to any gene: 2. This CDR3 region has 14 residues. Germline values: CDR1 DFQATT, CDR2 SNEGSKA (reference sequence). CDR3 region: CSARGQGTNTEAFF. CDR3 nucleotide sequence: TGCAGTGCTAGAGGACAGGGGACGAACACTGAAGCTTTCTTT.

The rearrangement links TRBV7-2 to TRBJ2-7; D is unclear. The CDR3 runs to 12 residues. V lost 2 bases, J lost 6 bases, and 8 bases lay in between. The germline V gene has CDR1 SGHTA and CDR2 FQGNSA. As DNA, the CDR3 is TGTGCCAGCAGCTTAATGAAATCCGAGCAGTACTTC. Protein product: CASSLMKSEQYF.

The rearrangement joins TRBV29-1 to TRBJ2-1; no reliable D call. V lost 2 bases to trimming and J lost 0 bases, with 14 bases between them. CDR1 is SQVTM, CDR2 ANQGSEA, per germline. The CDR3 extends over 16 amino acids. The CDR3 protein is CSVESEVESSYNEQFF. CDR3 bases: TGCAGCGTTGAAAGCGAGGTCGAGAGCTCCTACAATGAGCAGTTCTTC.

This clonotype was counted at least ten times. The rearrangement uses TRBV2 and TRBJ2-2, with TRBD2 matching 12 bases. This CDR3 is built from 17 residues. Germline V gives CDR1 SNHLY, CDR2 FYNNEI. The V segment lost 6 bases and the J segment 3 bases; nucleotides outside the gene matches: 8. CDR3 bases: TGTGCCAGCAGGGTCACGGGACTAGCGGGTTACACCGGGGAGCTGTTTTTT. Its protein product is CASRVTGLAGYTGELFF.

This clonotype was seen only a few times. The chain recombines TRBV7-9 with TRBJ1-5, with D possibly being TRBD1 (5 bases). This CDR3 is 14 amino acids long. Looked up from germline, CDR1 is SEHNR and CDR2 is FQNEAQ (reference sequence). Trimming left V 1 base short and J 9 bases short, with 13 bases between. The CDR3 spells CASSLGRDGGPQHF. DNA of the CDR3: TGTGCCAGCAGCTTAGGGAGGGATGGGGGGCCCCAGCATTTT.

This clonotype was recorded a few times. This chain links TRBV4-1 with TRBJ2-1; the D gene could be TRBD1 or TRBD2 (5 bases each). CDR1 is MGHRA and CDR2 is YSYEKL in the germline V gene. The CDR3 has 17 residues. V was clipped by 1 base and J by 7 bases, with 20 bases between them. The CDR3 nucleotides read TGCGCCAGCAGCCAAGTTGGGCGTAGCCGGTGGGGGAATGAGCAGTTCTTC. Residues: CASSQVGRSRWGNEQFF.

This clonotype has at least ten counts. This rearrangement joins TRBV29-1 to TRBJ1-5; D unresolved. V was shortened by 4 bases and J by 0 bases, with 7 bases between the two germline ends. The CDR3 has 13 residues. Germline CDR1 reads SQVTM; CDR2 reads ANQGSEA. This chain's CDR3 is CSVAADSNQPQHF. In DNA, the CDR3 is TGCAGCGTTGCGGCGGATAGCAATCAGCCCCAGCATTTT. Complete variable domain (other parts from reference TRBV29-1 and TRBJ1-5): SAVISQKPSRDICQRGTSLTIQCQVDSQVTMMFWYRQQPGQSLTLIATANQGSEATYESGFVIDKFPISRPNLTFSTLTVSNMSPEDSSIYLCSVAADSNQPQHFGDGTRLSIL.

V is TRBV7-2 and J is TRBJ2-5, with no clear D. Germline V gene sequence: CDR1 SGHTA, CDR2 FQGNSA. The CDR3 is 15 residues long. The V gene lost 4 bases and the J gene lost 4 bases, with 16 bases spanning the gap. The CDR3 DNA reads as TGTGCCAGCAGCTCCACATACCCAGGTGGAGAGACCCAGTACTTC. It yields the protein CASSSTYPGGETQYF.

This clonotype occurred a few times. This chain connects TRBV12-3 or TRBV12-4 to TRBJ2-7, with TRBD1 identical over 9 bases. This CDR3 contains 15 residues. Trimming took 4 bases from V and 5 from J; bases not matched to a gene: 9. DNA of the CDR3: TGTGCCAGCAGTTCTCCGGGACAGGGTAGTCACGAGCAGTACTTC. Translation: CASSSPGQGSHEQYF.

This clonotype came up many times. The chain uses TRBV29-1 and TRBJ2-1, with D perhaps TRBD1 or TRBD2 (6 bases each). Deletions cut 2 bases from V and 9 bases from J, with 11 bases between. Looked up from germline, CDR1 is SQVTM and CDR2 is ANQGSEA. This CDR3 spans 12 amino acids. CDR3 in amino acids: CSVERRGGEQFF. The CDR3 bases are TGCAGCGTTGAACGCAGGGGAGGTGAGCAGTTCTTC.

This clonotype turned up a few times. V gene TRBV7-6 combines with J gene TRBJ2-1, with D possibly matching TRBD1 (5 bases). The germline CDR1 and CDR2 sequences are SGHVS and FNYEAQ. Trimming removed 4 bases at V and 5 bases at J, with 15 bases between. The CDR3 totals 15 residues. This chain's CDR3 is CASSSAYTGDNEQFF. Written as DNA, the CDR3 is TGTGCCAGCAGCTCCGCGTATACAGGAGACAATGAGCAGTTCTTC.

This clonotype was detected only a few times. The chain links TRBV7-9 to TRBJ2-7; D unclear. Trimming took 5 bases from V and 1 from J, leaving 15 bases between them. This CDR3 contains 15 residues. The germline V gene encodes CDR1 SEHNR and CDR2 FQNEAQ (reference sequence). The CDR3 bases are TGTGCCAGCAGCCCTTCCGCCGGGCCATCCTACGAGCAGTACGTC. Protein product: CASSPSAGPSYEQYV.

A few counts support this clonotype. V and J are TRBV20-1 and TRBJ2-4, with D possibly being TRBD1 (6 bases). The CDR3 length is 14 residues. Looked up from germline, CDR1 is DFQATT and CDR2 is SNEGSKA (reference sequence). Trimming pared 5 bases from V and 0 bases from J, leaving 11 bases between. The CDR3 sequence is CSAHLGGAKNIQYF. The CDR3 DNA reads as TGCAGTGCTCACCTAGGGGGAGCCAAAAACATTCAGTACTTC.

The rearrangement links TRBV6-5 to TRBJ1-1; D gene ambiguous. The germline gives CDR1 MNHEY, CDR2 SVGAGI. Trimming took 0 bases from V and 1 from J, leaving 9 bases between them. This CDR3 region has 15 residues. CDR3 DNA: TGTGCCAGCAGTTACTCACGGACGGGGAACACTGAAGCTTTCTTT. Protein sequence: CASSYSRTGNTEAFF.

The V call is TRBV10-3, the J call TRBJ1-1; tentatively, D is TRBD1 (6 bases). The CDR3 covers 15 residues. The germline gives CDR1 ENHRY, CDR2 SYGVKD. V was pared by 3 bases and J by 1 base, with 12 bases between. The chain's CDR3 is CAISEGAGANTEAFF. CDR3 sequence (DNA): TGTGCCATCAGTGAAGGAGCAGGGGCGAACACTGAAGCTTTCTTT.